This T cell receptor (beta chain) appears in the sequencing data of a study of cytomegalovirus exposure and HLA in healthy donors (dated by TCRdb to the late 2010s). A note on the overall study: According to an earlier analysis of a few hundred of the donors, about 170 million T cells yielded 90 million to 140 million unique TCR beta sequences and 276 Gb of sequence data. An early release covering about 600 HLA-typed donors comprised approximately 290 gigabases of sequencing data and 85 million or so unique TCR sequences. Of the 398 genotyped donors, around 81% fell in the genetic ancestry cluster associated with self-reported Caucasian donors. The study aimed to test whether signatures of past pathogen exposure could be identified by cataloging public T cell receptors. The T cell repertoires of 700 or so subjects were profiled by immunosequencing and related to cytomegalovirus serostatus. In addition to the first cohort of hundreds of subjects, a separate validation cohort of 130 or so different subjects was used. The study combined high-throughput TCR immunosequencing, statistical association of individual TCRs with disease status, and machine learning to predict cytomegalovirus infection status. In a later analysis, previously published TCR beta repertoires from roughly 710 donors were re-analyzed and high-resolution HLA genotyping was added so that TCR occurrence patterns could be studied. Rather than using new phenotypic data, the later analysis identified candidate immune exposures from TCR beta sequences and from how often those sequences occurred across donors. In an earlier analysis of more than 550 of the donors, high-throughput TCR beta sequencing was used to judge whether each TCR beta V gene segment behaved as functional or pseudogenic. Alongside the repertoire data, information on donor age, sex, ethnicity and CMV serostatus was compiled. A later genetic analysis took genome-wide SNP genotypes for about three fifths of the 666 donors and used that subset as a discovery cohort. Every repertoire in the discovery cohort had been generated on one and the same sequencing platform. HLA typing included class I and class II loci at four-digit resolution. Typing coverage differed by locus: A, B, C, DRB1 and DQB1 were typed in roughly 629-630 donors, DQA1 in approximately 520, DPA1 in 600 to 610, and DPB1 in roughly 450. A handful of DR-DQ haplotypes were treated as single units for association and clustering because of strong linkage in the cohort. Among 350 to 400 genotyped donors of the cohort, an average of approximately 240,000 unique TCR beta nucleotide sequences were sequenced per donor, roughly a sixth of them non-productive. Points the paper makes about the study in general: According to a later genetic analysis, donors in an Asian-associated ancestry cluster had fewer N-insertions in productive TCRs than the roughly 700-donor mean. A later analysis associated around 16,000 TCR beta sequences with specific HLA alleles at a false discovery rate of 0.05. A later analysis found that TCR association rates varied across HLA loci, with DRB1 alleles showing the most associated TCRs and HLA-C alleles the fewest. In the study, 164 TCR beta chains were listed as associated with cytomegalovirus. Because HLA typing was unavailable for some donors at each locus, only the typed subset was used in association tests. Presence/absence analyses assumed roughly uniform sequencing depth across donors, an assumption that may not hold. Because counts were too low, about 18 rarely observed V segments, including chromosome 9 orphons, were excluded from the earlier analysis of 587 of the donors. The cohort was sequenced for TCR beta chains only, and without alpha or paired-chain data the features that could be detected were limited. A later genetic analysis associated a missense DCLRE1C variant with V-gene and J-gene trimming of TCR beta chains, and an independent cohort replicated the association. A group of highly shared sequence variants was considered likely to be a technical artifact of the sequencing pipeline. The authors suggested that the approach could potentially be extended to other disease states and immunological phenotypes. While some public TCRs were present in many individuals, most TCR sequences turned up only very rarely across donors. When HLA alleles, especially DR and DQ, strongly co-occurred, TCR associations were difficult to assign to individual alleles. Compared with equally common non-associated chains, HLA-associated TCR beta chains in a later analysis were more clonally expanded and had lower generation probabilities. According to a later analysis, parvovirus B19, influenza, CMV and Epstein-Barr virus appeared linked to several top co-occurrence clusters. CMV serostatus was the only immune exposure information available for the cohort. In vitro tests confirmed that three of the cytomegalovirus-associated TCR beta chains recognize cytomegalovirus antigens. Correlated functional status among segregating V segments might reflect linkage disequilibrium, but an unknown experimental factor could not be ruled out. Cytomegalovirus status was reported to be diagnosed by the classifier with high specificity and sensitivity in both the original and validation cohorts. A further reported finding was that TCR beta sequences accurately predicted the HLA-A and HLA-B alleles for most subjects in the first cohort. In an earlier analysis of 587 of the donors, most TCR beta V segments were observed in productive rearrangements about 87% or about 30% of the time, broadly matching IMGT annotations. Some IMGT-functional V segments, including TRBV6-2 and TRBV6-3, could not be told apart with the 87-base-pair reads, so those segments were excluded. According to a later analysis, most CMV-associated TCR beta chains appeared to be HLA-restricted, and the HLA associations seemed to be driven largely by CMV exposure.

Library prep was done by the immunoSEQ multiplex PCR assay. For the multiplex PCR, a mixture combining 60 forward primers for TCR Vbeta segments and 13 reverse primers for TCR Jbeta segments was used. The CDR3 region of rearranged TCR beta genes was amplified from genomic DNA with a multiplex PCR assay. On the Illumina HiSeq System, the amplified TCR beta libraries were sequenced as 87-base-pair reads. Per the original workflow: Across the roughly 640 repertoires, a later analysis counted tens of millions of unique TCR beta chains, roughly 11 million of which were shared by at least two donors. Raw reads were error-corrected and collapsed into unique sequences by a nearest-neighbor algorithm in which closely related sequences were merged to remove PCR and sequencing errors. Alignment of CDR3 sequences to IMGT reference sequences was used to assign V, D and J gene segments. For a sequence to be retained, a match of at least six nucleotides to both a V gene segment and a J gene segment was required. A rearrangement was called productive if the CDR3 had no stop codons and remained in frame with V and J, and every other rearrangement was called non-productive. CDR3 was defined according to IMGT convention as the region running from the second conserved V-encoded cysteine to the conserved J-encoded phenylalanine. In an earlier analysis of 587 of the donors, sequences lacking an unambiguous match to a single V gene segment were excluded. In an earlier analysis of around 600 of the donors, V segments were called functional above 56.7% productive rearrangements and were called segregating when the between-donor standard deviation exceeded 5%. A statistical classification framework was developed to diagnose cytomegalovirus status using the catalog of TCR beta chain sequences. In a later analysis, TCR nucleotide sequences were compared against IMGT/GENE-DB human TR gene sequences so that V and J genes could be assigned. Using the TCRdist pipeline, a later analysis assigned CDR3 sequences along with most-parsimonious VDJ recombination scenarios. In a later analysis, each TCR beta chain was defined by its CDR3 amino acid sequence together with its V-gene family, and reads without a unique V-gene family were excluded. As a way to deal with suspected cross-contamination and a sequencing artifact, a later analysis dropped over 550 nucleotide sequences that were highly shared and had low generation probability. A later analysis calculated a clonal expansion index for each public chain from normalized within-repertoire ranks of inferred template counts. A later analysis computed generation probabilities with a VDJ recombination model fitted to out-of-frame rearrangements, and checked the results against IGoR. A later analysis scored TCR-TCR, TCR-HLA and TCR-CMV co-occurrence with hypergeometric tests, applying a repertoire-size bias correction to TCR pairs. In a later analysis, false discovery rates were estimated by permuting HLA or CMV assignments 20 times. In a later analysis, co-occurring TCRs were grouped using DBSCAN, and TCRdist sequence similarity was added for clustering within HLA-allele-positive subsets. Repertoires with fewer than 30,000 or more than 120,000 public chains were left out of co-occurrence clustering, as were five repertoires with anomalous nucleotide sharing. Entries here come from immuneACCESS through TCRdb and include only in-frame sequences with V and J called. Some clones fail to appear in such tables; in the studies checked, an unresolved V gene covers under half of the shortfall, and the cause of the remainder is unknown. The D gene and trimming were derived from the DNA, and the V and J assignments and clone size from that table. Counted in this sample were approximately 89,000 clones; around 76% of them appeared once. The top ten hold 9.5% to 13% of the sample.

The cohort consisted of 670 or so healthy bone marrow donors. Cohort members were all nominally healthy when sampled, although unrecorded immune exposures were likely present. The donor tested CMV seropositive and was one of the 289 seropositive cohort members. A peripheral blood sample was collected from each donor, and TCR beta sequencing was performed on peripheral blood mononuclear cells. Genomic DNA extraction from the blood cell samples was performed with the Qiagen DNeasy Blood Extraction Kit. This clone appeared once. Its antigen target is currently unknown. Base qualities are not at hand, and no much larger clone is one base apart. The CDR3 goes from the cysteine to the phenylalanine over 15 residues. Of all the DNA, just the CDR3 is kept, 45 bases in frame from base 1. V is trimmed back by 0 bases and J by 6 bases, and the junction contains 7 bases that no gene match accounts for. The germline V gene encodes CDR1 SQVTM and CDR2 ANQGSEA.

The chain employs TRBV29-1 and TRBJ2-3, with 9 bases aligning to TRBD1. Source material: PBMCs. The TCR was taken from a man aged 25-45 years in good health and CMV-seropositive. The nucleotide sequence reads TGCAGCGTTGAAGAGTCGACAGGGGGATGGGATACGCAGTATTTT. Its amino acids are CSVEESTGGWDTQYF.